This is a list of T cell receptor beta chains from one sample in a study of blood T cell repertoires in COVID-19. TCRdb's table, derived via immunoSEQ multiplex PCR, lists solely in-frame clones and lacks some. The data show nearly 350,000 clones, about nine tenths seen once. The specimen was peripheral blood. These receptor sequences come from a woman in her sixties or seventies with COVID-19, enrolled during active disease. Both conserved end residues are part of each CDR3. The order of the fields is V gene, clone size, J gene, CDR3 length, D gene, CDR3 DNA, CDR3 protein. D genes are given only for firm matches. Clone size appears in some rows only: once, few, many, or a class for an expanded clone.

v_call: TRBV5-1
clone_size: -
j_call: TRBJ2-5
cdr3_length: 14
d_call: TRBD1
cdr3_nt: TGCGCCAGCAGCCCTGGGACAGGCCAAGAGACCCAGTACTTC
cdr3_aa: CASSPGTGQETQYF

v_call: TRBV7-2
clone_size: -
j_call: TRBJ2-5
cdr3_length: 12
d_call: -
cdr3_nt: TGTGCCAGCAGCTCACCCCGGGTGACCCAGTACTTC
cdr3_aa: CASSSPRVTQYF

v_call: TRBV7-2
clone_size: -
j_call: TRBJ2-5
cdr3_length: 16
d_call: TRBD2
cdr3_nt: TGTGCCAGCAGCTTAGAGGCTAGCGGAGGCCGCGAGACCCAGTACTTC
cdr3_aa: CASSLEASGGRETQYF

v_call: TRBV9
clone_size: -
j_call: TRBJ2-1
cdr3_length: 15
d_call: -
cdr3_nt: TGTGCCAGCAGCGTAGCTAGTGAACTAGCCAATGAGCAGTTCTTC
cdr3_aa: CASSVASELANEQFF

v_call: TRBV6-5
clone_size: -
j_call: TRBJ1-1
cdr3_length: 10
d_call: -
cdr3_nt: TGTGCCAGCCAAATCACTGAAGCTTTCTTT
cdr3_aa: CASQITEAFF

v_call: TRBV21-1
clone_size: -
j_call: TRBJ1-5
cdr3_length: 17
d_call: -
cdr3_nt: TGTGCCAGCAGCAAAGGGGCTCAGGGCGTTCGCAATCAGCCCCAGCATTTT
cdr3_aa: CASSKGAQGVRNQPQHF

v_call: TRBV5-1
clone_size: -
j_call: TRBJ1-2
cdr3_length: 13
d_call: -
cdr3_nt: TGCGCCAGCAGCCTGGACAGATTCTATGGCTACACCTTC
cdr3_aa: CASSLDRFYGYTF

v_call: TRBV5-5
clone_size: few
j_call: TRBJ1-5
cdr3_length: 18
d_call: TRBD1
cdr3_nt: TGTGCCAGCAGCTCGGGACAGGGTATTTTACCTGGCAATCAGCCCCAGCATTTT
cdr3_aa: CASSSGQGILPGNQPQHF

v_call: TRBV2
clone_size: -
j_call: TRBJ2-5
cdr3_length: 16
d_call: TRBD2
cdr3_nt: TGTGCCAGCAGTGAAGCTGGGCGGGGGGGACAAGAGACCCAGTACTTC
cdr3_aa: CASSEAGRGGQETQYF

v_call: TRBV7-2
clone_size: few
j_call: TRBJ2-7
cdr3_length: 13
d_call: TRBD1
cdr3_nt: TGTGCCAGCAGCGCGCTGACAGGGGTCGAGCAGTACTTC
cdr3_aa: CASSALTGVEQYF

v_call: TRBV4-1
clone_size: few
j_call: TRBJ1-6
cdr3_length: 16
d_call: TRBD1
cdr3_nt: TGCGCCAGCAGCCAAGATACGACAGGGATTCGTTCACCCCTCCACTTT
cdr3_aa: CASSQDTTGIRSPLHF

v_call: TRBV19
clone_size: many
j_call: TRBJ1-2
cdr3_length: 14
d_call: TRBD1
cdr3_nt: TGTGCCAGTAGTGTCCGGGACAGAGACTATGGCTACACCTTC
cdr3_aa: CASSVRDRDYGYTF

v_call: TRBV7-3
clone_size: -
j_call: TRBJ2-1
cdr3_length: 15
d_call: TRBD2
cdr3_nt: TGTGCCAGCAGCTCCAGACTAGCTCCCACCAATGAGCAGTTCTTC
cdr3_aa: CASSSRLAPTNEQFF

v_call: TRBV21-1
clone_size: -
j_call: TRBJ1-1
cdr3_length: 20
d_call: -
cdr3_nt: TGTGCCAGCAGCAAAAAGGGACTGACAGGGTGGACTCGAGTGAACACTGAAGCTTTCTTT
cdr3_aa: CASSKKGLTGWTRVNTEAFF

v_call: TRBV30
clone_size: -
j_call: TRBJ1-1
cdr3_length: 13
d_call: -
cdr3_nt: TGTGCCTGGAGCGGTGGACAGTTCACTGAAGCTTTCTTT
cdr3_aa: CAWSGGQFTEAFF

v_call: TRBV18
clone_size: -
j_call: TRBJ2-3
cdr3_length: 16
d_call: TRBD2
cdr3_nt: TGTGCCAGCTCACCACCAGGCGGGGGGGCCGAAGATACGCAGTATTTT
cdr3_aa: CASSPPGGGAEDTQYF

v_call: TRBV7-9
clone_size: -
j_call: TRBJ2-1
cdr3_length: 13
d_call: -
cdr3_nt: TGTGCCAGCAGCTCAAGGGCGGGACTGGAGCAGTTCTTC
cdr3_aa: CASSSRAGLEQFF

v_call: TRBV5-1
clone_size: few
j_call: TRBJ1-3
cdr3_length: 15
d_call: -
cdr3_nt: TGCGCCAGCAGCCGCGACAGGTTCTCTGGAAACACCATATATTTT
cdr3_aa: CASSRDRFSGNTIYF

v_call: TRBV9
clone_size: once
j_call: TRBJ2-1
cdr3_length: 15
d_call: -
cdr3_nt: TGTGCCAGCAGCGTAGAAGCAGGTGATAGCAATGAGCAGTTCTTC
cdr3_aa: CASSVEAGDSNEQFF

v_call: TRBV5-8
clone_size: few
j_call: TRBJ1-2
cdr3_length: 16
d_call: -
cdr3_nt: TGTGCCAGCAGCTTGGTATCCCAGGCTATTAACTATGGCTACACCTTC
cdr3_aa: CASSLVSQAINYGYTF

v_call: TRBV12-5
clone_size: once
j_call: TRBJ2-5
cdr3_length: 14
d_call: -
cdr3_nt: TGTGCTAGTGGTTCCGGACTGTTACAAGAGACCCAGTACTTC
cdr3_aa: CASGSGLLQETQYF